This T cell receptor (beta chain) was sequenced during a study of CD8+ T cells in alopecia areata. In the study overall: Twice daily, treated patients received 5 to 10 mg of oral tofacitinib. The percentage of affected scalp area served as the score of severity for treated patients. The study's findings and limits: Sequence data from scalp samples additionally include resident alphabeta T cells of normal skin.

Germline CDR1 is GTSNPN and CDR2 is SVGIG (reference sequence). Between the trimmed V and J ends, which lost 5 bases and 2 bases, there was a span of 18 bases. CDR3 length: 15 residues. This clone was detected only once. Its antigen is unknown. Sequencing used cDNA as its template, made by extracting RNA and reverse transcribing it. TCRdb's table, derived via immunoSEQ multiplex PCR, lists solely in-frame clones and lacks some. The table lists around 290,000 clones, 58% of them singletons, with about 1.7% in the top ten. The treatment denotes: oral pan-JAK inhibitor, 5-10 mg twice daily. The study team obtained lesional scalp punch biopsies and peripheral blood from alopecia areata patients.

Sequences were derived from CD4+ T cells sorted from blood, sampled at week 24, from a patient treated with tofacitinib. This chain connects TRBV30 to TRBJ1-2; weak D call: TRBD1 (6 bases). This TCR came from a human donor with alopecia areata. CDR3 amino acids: CAWGQPTGSNYGYTF. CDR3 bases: TGTGCCTGGGGCCAACCTACAGGGTCCAACTATGGCTACACCTTC. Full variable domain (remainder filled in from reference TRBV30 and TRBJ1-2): SQTIHQWPATLVQPVGSPLSLECTVEGTSNPNLYWYRQAAGRGLQLLFYSVGIGQISSEVPQNLSASRPQDRQFILSSKKLLLSDSGFYLCAWGQPTGSNYGYTFGSGTRLTVV.